This entry lists 26 T cell receptor beta chains sequenced from one sample in a study of cytomegalovirus exposure and HLA in healthy donors. The PCR contained 60 Vbeta and 13 Jbeta primers. The assay was immunoSEQ multiplex PCR, and TCRdb's table has in-frame clones only and misses some. There are approximately 100,000 clones in the sample; around nine tenths occur only once, and roughly 9.2% lies in the top ten. Sequencing was performed on PBMCs. The source is a man between 25 and 39 years old in good health and CMV-seropositive.

This clone has more than one count but fewer than ten. The chain links TRBV28 to TRBJ2-1; a weak D match, TRBD2 (5 bases). The CDR3 is made up of 14 amino acids. Trimming stripped 5 bases from V and 4 bases from J, with 12 bases between. CDR1 is MDHEN, CDR2 SYDVKM, per germline. This CDR3 is CASSIRRDYNEQFF. The DNA of the CDR3 is TGTGCCAGCAGTATCCGCCGGGATTACAATGAGCAGTTCTTC.

The chain recombines TRBV27 with TRBJ1-4; the D gene is possibly TRBD1 (6 bases). V was shortened by 5 bases and J by 7 bases, with 20 bases between the two germline ends. Germline loops: CDR1 MNHEY, CDR2 SMNVEV (reference sequence). The CDR3 totals 16 residues. CDR3 nucleotides: TGTGCCAGCAGTCCCTCACTACAGGGCTGGAGTGAAAAACTGTTTTTT. It is translated as CASSPSLQGWSEKLFF.

The chain joins TRBV27 to TRBJ2-7; 8 nucleotides match TRBD1. The germline CDR1 and CDR2 sequences are MNHEY and SMNVEV (reference sequence). The length of the CDR3 is 15 residues. Trimming at V came to 2 bases and at J to 5 bases, leaving 8 bases not matched to a gene. The CDR3 DNA is TGTGCCAGCAGTTTAGTACGGGCAGGGGGCCACGAGCAGTACTTC. Its translation: CASSLVRAGGHEQYF.

The rearrangement uses TRBV10-3 and TRBJ2-2, with 7 bases lining up with TRBD2. J lost 0 bases, V lost 4 bases, and 11 bases had no gene match. This CDR3 is built from 18 residues. Looked up from germline, CDR1 is ENHRY and CDR2 is SYGVKD. CDR3 in DNA: TGTGCCATCAGTGCAACCCTTAATGGGGGGGCGAACACCGGGGAGCTGTTTTTT. It encodes CAISATLNGGANTGELFF.

The chain has TRBV5-1 and TRBJ1-4; D is ambiguous. V dropped 4 bases and J dropped 5 bases, with 9 bases sitting between them. Germline lookup yields CDR1 SGHRS and CDR2 YFSETQ. This CDR3 has 13 residues. CDR3 DNA sequence: TGCGCCAGCAGCCGGGAAGTAAATGAAAAACTGTTTTTT. As protein: CASSREVNEKLFF.

This clone was detected only a few times. V usage is TRBV2 and J usage is TRBJ2-7, with 7 nucleotides matching TRBD1. The trim removed 8 bases at V and 9 bases at J, leaving 13 bases unmatched. The V gene's germline CDR1 is SNHLY and CDR2 FYNNEI. CDR3 length: 13 residues. CDR3 sequence (DNA): TGTGCCAGCGGACAGGCCGGATCGGATGGGCAGTACTTC. It yields the protein CASGQAGSDGQYF.

This chain connects TRBV4-2 to TRBJ2-2; D unresolved. Germline CDR1 LGHNA, CDR2 YNFKEQ. The CDR3 totals 15 residues. V was clipped by 0 bases and J by 2 bases, with 7 bases between them. Here the CDR3 reads CASSQEVTNTGELFF. DNA for the CDR3: TGTGCCAGCAGCCAAGAAGTGACTAACACCGGGGAGCTGTTTTTT.

There are a few counts of this clone. CDR3 loop: CASTSNGGYGYTF. The CDR3 DNA sequence: TGTGCCAGCACGTCCAACGGGGGGTATGGCTACACCTTC. J is TRBJ1-2 and V is TRBV28, with a tentative D call TRBD1 (5 bases). Trimming removed 7 bases from V and 5 bases from J, with 14 bases in between. Germline CDR1 MDHEN, CDR2 SYDVKM. This CDR3 is 13 amino acids long.

The gene calls are TRBV5-1 and TRBJ1-1, with TRBD1 matching 8 bases. V dropped 4 bases and J dropped 4; count of bases not matched to a gene: 6. The CDR3 spans 14 residues. In germline, CDR1 is SGHRS, CDR2 YFSETQ. This CDR3 reads CASSATGVGTEAFF. In DNA, the CDR3 is TGCGCCAGCAGCGCGACAGGGGTCGGCACTGAAGCTTTCTTT.

The chain recombines TRBV30 with TRBJ2-2; TRBD1 matches at 9 bases. V lost 0 bases and J lost 5; bases outside the gene matches: 10. The germline V gene has CDR1 GTSNPN and CDR2 SVGIG (reference sequence). This CDR3 region has 17 residues. This CDR3 is CAWSVGLGQGGTGELFF. The CDR3 region has the DNA TGTGCCTGGAGTGTAGGTCTGGGACAGGGAGGAACCGGGGAGCTGTTTTTT.

The chain carries TRBV30 and TRBJ1-3; no definite D call. CDR3 length equals 13 residues. With 2 bases removed from V and 0 bases from J, the gap between germline ends came to 5 bases. From germline, CDR1 is GTSNPN and CDR2 SVGIG (reference sequence). The CDR3 loop reads CAWSFNSGNTIYF. CDR3 nucleotide sequence: TGTGCCTGGAGTTTTAACTCTGGAAACACCATATATTTT.

This clone was found once. The chain has TRBV28 and TRBJ1-1; D is unresolved. Per the germline V gene, CDR1 is MDHEN and CDR2 is SYDVKM. The CDR3 loop spans 16 amino acids. V was pared by 3 bases and J by 0 bases, with 14 bases between. The CDR3 region has the DNA TGTGCCAGCAGTTTTCGGTTGGGCAGGATGAACACTGAAGCTTTCTTT. This codes for CASSFRLGRMNTEAFF.

The chain couples TRBV10-1 to TRBJ2-3, with D tentatively TRBD2 (6 bases). The CDR3 totals 17 residues. V was cut by 0 bases and J by 0 bases, with 13 bases left in between. CDR1 and CDR2 (germline): WNHNN, SYGVQD (reference sequence). As DNA, the CDR3 is TGCGCCAGCAGTGAGTCGCGGGGTGGCAGGAGCACAGATACGCAGTATTTT. It yields the protein CASSESRGGRSTDTQYF.

The chain joins TRBV7-8 to TRBJ2-2; D might be TRBD2 (5 bases). The CDR3 extends over 14 amino acids. V lost 2 bases, J lost 1 base, and 5 bases lay in between. Germline V gene sequence: CDR1 SGHVS, CDR2 FQNEAQ. CDR3 coding DNA: TGTGCCAGCAGCTTACGGGGGAACACCGGGGAGCTGTTTTTT. Its translation is CASSLRGNTGELFF.

Here the CDR3 reads CASSPGLDFYNEQFF. The CDR3 nucleotides read TGTGCCAGCAGCCCGGGACTAGATTTCTACAATGAGCAGTTCTTC. The rearrangement joins TRBV27 to TRBJ2-1; 8 positions match TRBD2. CDR1 MNHEY and CDR2 SMNVEV come from the germline V gene (reference sequence). The CDR3 runs 15 residues. Germline trimming cut 6 bases from V and 3 bases from J; bases unmatched to any gene: 7.

The chain has TRBV5-1 and TRBJ2-7; TRBD2 matches 16 bases. The CDR3 extends over 19 amino acids. Germline V gives CDR1 SGHRS, CDR2 YFSETQ. The junction had 16 bases not matched to a gene; V was cut back by 3 bases and J by 7 bases. CDR3 amino acids: CASSSAPGTSGRAVEEQYF. The CDR3 DNA reads TGCGCCAGCAGCTCAGCTCCGGGGACTAGCGGGAGGGCGGTAGAGGAGCAGTACTTC.

The table lists this clone with a count of one. The J gene is TRBJ2-7, the V gene TRBV5-1; D gene unclear. Germline CDR1 SGHRS, CDR2 YFSETQ. The CDR3 contains 15 residues. V was shortened by 0 bases and J by 1 base, with 11 bases between the two germline ends. The CDR3 DNA follows: TGCGCCAGCAGCTTGGCGACGACTCGATCCTACGAGCAGTACTTC. Amino acids: CASSLATTRSYEQYF.

The J gene is TRBJ2-1, the V gene TRBV5-1, with TRBD2 matching over 9 bases. The CDR3 has 16 residues. The ends lost 4 bases at V and 4 bases at J; junction bases unmatched: 9. Germline assignment: CDR1 SGHRS and CDR2 YFSETQ. Here the CDR3 reads CASSGTGTSLYNEQFF. CDR3 in DNA: TGCGCCAGCAGCGGAACCGGGACTAGCCTATACAATGAGCAGTTCTTC.

The chain employs TRBV12-2 and TRBJ2-1; the table's D call TRBD2 went unverified against the DNA. TRBV12-2 represents a pseudogene. The length of the CDR3 is 19 residues. The CDR3, as DNA: TGTGCAAGTCGGTTCCTGGTGGGACTAGCGGGAGCTTCTGGGAATGAGCAGTTCTTC. Its translation is CASRFLVGLAGASGNEQFF.

The rearrangement joins TRBV27 to TRBJ2-3; TRBD2 matches at 8 bases. With V trimmed by 5 bases and J by 6 bases, 13 bases remained unmatched. Germline lookup yields CDR1 MNHEY and CDR2 SMNVEV (reference sequence). The CDR3 sequence is 16 residues long. CDR3 sequence: CASSIFISGSLDTQYF. DNA of the CDR3: TGTGCCAGCAGTATCTTCATCAGCGGGAGTCTTGATACGCAGTATTTT.

This clone was detected only a few times. This rearrangement joins TRBV10-3 to TRBJ2-7; a weak D match, TRBD2 (5 bases). CDR1 is ENHRY, CDR2 SYGVKD, per germline. V gave up 10 bases and J gave up 5 bases, with 12 bases separating them. The CDR3 is 11 amino acids. The CDR3: CASRRSHEQYF. CDR3 in DNA: TGTGCCAGCAGGAGGTCCCACGAGCAGTACTTC.

This chain links TRBV4-1 with TRBJ2-3, with D unclear. Trimming removed 1 base from V and 1 base from J, with 12 bases in between. This CDR3 spans 16 amino acids. Looked up from germline, CDR1 is MGHRA and CDR2 is YSYEKL. CDR3 residues: CASSQGVGGGTDTQYF. Here the CDR3 DNA reads TGCGCCAGCAGCCAAGGGGTGGGTGGAGGCACAGATACGCAGTATTTT.

V gene TRBV19 combines with J gene TRBJ2-3, with D perhaps matching TRBD2 (6 bases). Germline V gene sequence: CDR1 LNHDA, CDR2 SQIVND (reference sequence). The CDR3 runs to 17 residues. Trimming left V 6 bases short and J 3 bases short, with 22 bases between. CDR3 protein: CASSPPRGGIRTDTQYF. The DNA of the CDR3 is TGTGCCAGTAGCCCACCTCGTGGCGGGATACGGACAGATACGCAGTATTTT.

The chain joins TRBV5-1 to TRBJ2-7; TRBD1 is a possible D gene (5 bases). This CDR3 has 17 amino acids. V shed 4 bases and J shed 0 bases, with 20 bases lying between them. Germline CDR1 SGHRS, CDR2 YFSETQ. The CDR3 reads CASSPYLDGDSSYEQYF. As DNA, the CDR3 is TGCGCCAGCAGCCCGTATCTGGACGGAGACAGCTCCTACGAGCAGTACTTC.

J is TRBJ2-2 and V is TRBV10-3; D perhaps matches TRBD2 (5 bases). Trimming shortened V by 2 bases and J by 6 bases, and 7 bases separated the two germline ends. CDR3 size: 13 residues. Looked up from germline, CDR1 is ENHRY and CDR2 is SYGVKD. As DNA, the CDR3 is TGTGCCATCAGTGAGGTGGAGGCCGGGGAGCTGTTTTTT. Translating it yields CAISEVEAGELFF.

This sequence joins TRBV6-5 and TRBJ2-7, with TRBD1 matching over 7 bases. The CDR3 totals 14 residues. CDR1 and CDR2 (germline): MNHEY, SVGAGI. J was trimmed by 4 bases and V by 5 bases; bases with no gene match: 8. CDR3 coding DNA: TGTGCCAGCAGTCCAGGGGGTTATCGGTACGAGCAGTACTTC. It is translated as CASSPGGYRYEQYF.